This T cell receptor beta chain comes out of a study of response to subunit inactivated influenza vaccine. The table lists this clonotype with many counts. Its antigen is unidentified. Germline V CDR1 and CDR2: SGHRS, YFSETQ. This CDR3 is built from 16 residues. Trimming took 0 bases from V and 4 from J, leaving 15 bases between them. The study, taken as a whole, reports: Each seasonal influenza vaccination recruits few new T cells, the authors suggested.

Each CDR3 protein gets one entry after TCRdb re-called the RT-PCR reads with MiXCR. Among roughly 670,000 distinct CDR3 sequences, 14% were seen once, and the ten largest hold 6% to 9.5%. This sample comprised PBMCs from blood, obtained 14 to 15 days before vaccination. This TCR was recovered from a man aged 50 to 59 who received an inactivated influenza vaccine. The chain combines TRBV5-1 with TRBJ2-3, with D perhaps TRBD1 or TRBD2 (5 bases each). The CDR3 coding sequence is TGCGCCAGCAGCTTGGCCGGGGCAGGGTTAGCAGATACGCAGTATTTT. This codes for CASSLAGAGLADTQYF.